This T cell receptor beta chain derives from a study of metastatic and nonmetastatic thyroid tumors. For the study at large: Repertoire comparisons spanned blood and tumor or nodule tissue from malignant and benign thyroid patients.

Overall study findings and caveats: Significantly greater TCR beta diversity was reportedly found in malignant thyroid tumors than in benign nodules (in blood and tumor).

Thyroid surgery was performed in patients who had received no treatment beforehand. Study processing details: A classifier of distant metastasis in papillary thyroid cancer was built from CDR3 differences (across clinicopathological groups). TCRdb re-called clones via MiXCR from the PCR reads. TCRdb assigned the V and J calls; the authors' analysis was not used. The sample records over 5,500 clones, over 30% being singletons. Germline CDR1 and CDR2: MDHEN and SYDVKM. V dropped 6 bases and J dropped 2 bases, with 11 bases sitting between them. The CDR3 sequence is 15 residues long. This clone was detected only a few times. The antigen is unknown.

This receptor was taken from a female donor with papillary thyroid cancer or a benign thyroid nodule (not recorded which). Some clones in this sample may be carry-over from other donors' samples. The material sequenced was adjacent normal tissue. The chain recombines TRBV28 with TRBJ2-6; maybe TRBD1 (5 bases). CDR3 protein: CASSRRVAGANVLTF. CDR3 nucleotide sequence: TGTGCCAGCAGCCGCAGGGTGGCTGGGGCCAACGTCCTGACTTTC.